The 19 T cell receptor beta chains below were found in one sample sequenced in a study of OX40 agonist ivuxolimab in advanced cancers. Clones were read by immunoSEQ multiplex PCR, and TCRdb kept only the in-frame ones, dropping some. The sample lists approximately 76,000 clones, over 90% occurring once. The material was CD4+ or CD8+ T cells sorted from blood, obtained in a trial of the OX40 agonist ivuxolimab. The receptors come from an adult with an advanced solid tumor such as melanoma, head and neck, liver or kidney cancer.

The chain carries TRBV9 and TRBJ2-1; TRBD2 agrees at 13 bases. Germline loops: CDR1 SGDLS, CDR2 YYNGEE. CDR3 length equals 16 residues. V trimming: 7 bases; J trimming: 0 bases; junction bases outside the gene matches: 4. The CDR3 is CASGTSGMGSYNEQFF. The CDR3 coding sequence is TGTGCCAGCGGGACTAGCGGGATGGGCTCCTACAATGAGCAGTTCTTC.

The chain carries TRBV5-6 and TRBJ2-7, with D unresolved. The CDR3 loop spans 11 amino acids. Trimming left V 2 bases short and J 3 bases short, with 3 bases between. Germline V CDR1 and CDR2: SGHDT, YYEEEE. The CDR3 protein is CASSLNYEQYF. The CDR3 bases are TGTGCCAGCAGCTTAAACTACGAGCAGTACTTC.

CDR3 nucleotide sequence: TGCAGCGGTCGATCCCTGCAAAACACTGAAGCTTTCTTT. Translated, it gives CSGRSLQNTEAFF. This chain uses TRBV29-1 with TRBJ1-1; D is unresolved. The germline gives CDR1 SQVTM, CDR2 ANQGSEA. V lost 7 bases and J lost 2, with 14 bases in between. The length of the CDR3 is 13 residues.

The chain is built from TRBV7-3 and TRBJ2-1; D gene ambiguous. V was shortened by 1 base and J by 9 bases, with 10 bases between the two germline ends. The CDR3 is 13 amino acids. Germline-derived CDR1 and CDR2 are SGHTA and FQGTGA. In DNA, the CDR3 is TGTGCCAGCAGCTTAAACACCTGGGGTGAGCAGTTCTTC. Translating it yields CASSLNTWGEQFF. The full variable domain, in which reference TRBV7-3 and TRBJ2-1 provide the parts outside the CDR3, is GAGVSQTPSNKVTEKGKYVELRCDPISGHTALYWYRQSLGQGPEFLIYFQGTGAADDSGLPNDRFFAVRPEGSVSTLKIQRTERGDSAVYLCASSLNTWGEQFFGPGTRLTVL.

The chain employs TRBV27 and TRBJ2-7; perhaps D is TRBD1 or TRBD2 (5 bases each). Trimming shortened V by 2 bases and J by 4 bases, and 15 bases separated the two germline ends. The CDR3 totals 15 residues. In germline, CDR1 is MNHEY, CDR2 SMNVEV (reference sequence). The CDR3 spells CASSLRAGAVYEQYF. CDR3 nucleotides: TGTGCCAGCAGTTTAAGGGCCGGGGCAGTATACGAGCAGTACTTC.

The CDR3, as DNA: TGTGCCAGCAGTTTAGCCCCGGGCGGGACTGAAGCTTTCTTT. Residues: CASSLAPGGTEAFF. The chain uses TRBV28 and TRBJ1-1; D not resolved. From germline, CDR1 is MDHEN and CDR2 SYDVKM. The V and J ends lost 2 bases and 5 bases respectively, with 12 bases between them. CDR3 length: 14 residues. Filled out from reference TRBV28 and TRBJ1-1, the complete variable domain reads DVKVTQSSRYLVKRTGEKVFLECVQDMDHENMFWYRQDPGLGLRLIYFSYDVKMKEKGDIPEGYSVSREKKERFSLILESASTNQTSMYLCASSLAPGGTEAFFGQGTRLTVV.

In regard to this clone: No conserved phenylalanine or tryptophan ends this CDR3, so it is likely a read error. It is unclear where the CDR3 begins or ends on the DNA, so no DNA is shown, and the CDR3 is as TCRdb lists it. CDR3: CASSYPPSL. This chain links TRBV6-1 with TRBJ1-1. Germline V gives CDR1 MNHNS, CDR2 SASEGT. The CDR3 totals 9 residues, both ends included.

The chain has TRBV9 and TRBJ1-1; D uncertain. This CDR3 has 14 amino acids. CDR1 and CDR2 from the germline V gene are SGDLS and YYNGEE. Trimming removed 0 bases at V and 11 bases at J, with 17 bases between. CDR3 sequence (DNA): TGTGCCAGCAGCGTAGGTGATATAGGGTTGGGCGCTTTCTTT. Amino acids: CASSVGDIGLGAFF.

The chain has TRBV27 and TRBJ2-7, with 10 bases that match TRBD2. Unmatched junction bases numbered 6, after V lost 4 bases and J lost 0 bases. The CDR3 is 16 amino acids. Germline V lookup: CDR1 MNHEY, CDR2 SMNVEV (reference sequence). In DNA form, the CDR3 reads TGTGCCAGCAGTTCCCTAGCGGGGGCCCTCTCCTACGAGCAGTACTTC. Amino acids: CASSSLAGALSYEQYF.

The chain employs TRBV28 and TRBJ1-1; D unclear. The CDR3 extends over 15 amino acids. Germline values: CDR1 MDHEN, CDR2 SYDVKM. The V end was cut by 1 base, the J end by 4 bases, with 13 bases between. The CDR3 region has the DNA TGTGCCAGCAGTTTATTAAGGGAGATGGGCACTGAAGCTTTCTTT. Its translation: CASSLLREMGTEAFF.

The chain employs TRBV4-1 and TRBJ2-1, with unresolved D. Germline CDR1 and CDR2: MGHRA and YSYEKL. V lost 4 bases and J lost 7, with 14 bases in between. The CDR3 sequence is 14 residues long. This CDR3 reads CASSPDPDVNEQFF. The CDR3 DNA sequence: TGCGCCAGCAGCCCGGACCCGGACGTGAATGAGCAGTTCTTC.

V usage is TRBV6-1 and J usage is TRBJ2-3; 12 nucleotides align to TRBD2. Germline V gene sequence: CDR1 MNHNS, CDR2 SASEGT. This CDR3 has 17 residues. The junction had 6 bases not matched to a gene; V was cut back by 1 base and J by 4 bases. Here the CDR3 DNA reads TGTGCCAGCAGTGAAGGGGAAGCTAGCGGGAGGGCAGATACGCAGTATTTT. Its protein is CASSEGEASGRADTQYF.

V usage is TRBV4-1 and J usage is TRBJ2-7; 9 bases are a match to TRBD2. The V and J ends lost 0 bases and 1 base, in that order; junction bases with no gene match: 7. There are 17 residues in the CDR3. Germline-derived CDR1 and CDR2 are MGHRA and YSYEKL. CDR3 amino acids: CASSQDGSGSQSYEQYF. The DNA of the CDR3 is TGCGCCAGCAGCCAAGATGGTAGCGGGAGTCAATCCTACGAGCAGTACTTC.

V gene TRBV7-9 combines with J gene TRBJ1-4, with 7 bases lining up with TRBD1. Trimming took 1 base from V and 0 from J; bases not matched to a gene: 8. The CDR3 spans 18 residues. Germline-derived CDR1 and CDR2 are SEHNR and FQNEAQ (reference sequence). The CDR3 is CASSLVDRQGATNEKLFF. In nucleotides, the CDR3 is TGTGCCAGCAGCTTAGTGGATAGACAGGGAGCAACTAATGAAAAACTGTTTTTT.

The V and J genes are TRBV18 and TRBJ2-7; D might be TRBD1 (6 bases). The germline V and J ends were trimmed by 0 bases and 2 bases, with 8 bases remaining between them. CDR3 size: 14 residues. Per the germline V gene, CDR1 is KGHSH and CDR2 is LQKENI. As DNA, the CDR3 is TGTGCCAGCTCACCACCGCCAGGGGCCTACGAGCAGTACTTC. It translates to CASSPPPGAYEQYF.

V usage is TRBV28 and J usage is TRBJ1-5; D unclear. This CDR3 comprises 16 residues. CDR1 and CDR2 (germline): MDHEN, SYDVKM. V was cut by 2 bases and J by 0 bases, with 11 bases left in between. The CDR3 is CASSLVRENSNQPQHF. The CDR3 nucleotides are TGTGCCAGCAGTTTAGTCCGGGAAAATAGCAATCAGCCCCAGCATTTT.

CDR3 residues: CASSLGGGNIQYF. CDR3 nucleotides: TGTGCCAGCAGTTTGGGCGGGGGAAACATTCAGTACTTC. The chain is built from TRBV27 and TRBJ2-4, with 7 bases fitting TRBD2. Germline V gives CDR1 MNHEY, CDR2 SMNVEV (reference sequence). J was trimmed by 6 bases and V by 3 bases; bases with no gene match: 2. CDR3 length: 13 amino acids.

The V call is TRBV30, the J call TRBJ2-1; TRBD2 is a possible D gene (5 bases). The CDR3 contains 12 residues. CDR1 and CDR2 (germline): GTSNPN, SVGIG (reference sequence). Deletions cut 5 bases from V and 8 bases from J, with 13 bases between. The CDR3 loop reads CAWVGRPHEQFF. The CDR3, as DNA: TGTGCCTGGGTTGGGAGACCCCATGAGCAGTTCTTC.

V is TRBV7-2 and J is TRBJ2-7; no clear D. The CDR3 contains 14 residues. Germline CDR1 reads SGHTA; CDR2 reads FQGNSA. The germline V and J ends were trimmed by 2 bases and 4 bases, with 12 bases remaining between them. The CDR3 loop is CASSLKAVSYEQYF. For the CDR3, the DNA is TGTGCCAGCAGCTTAAAGGCCGTGTCGTACGAGCAGTACTTC.